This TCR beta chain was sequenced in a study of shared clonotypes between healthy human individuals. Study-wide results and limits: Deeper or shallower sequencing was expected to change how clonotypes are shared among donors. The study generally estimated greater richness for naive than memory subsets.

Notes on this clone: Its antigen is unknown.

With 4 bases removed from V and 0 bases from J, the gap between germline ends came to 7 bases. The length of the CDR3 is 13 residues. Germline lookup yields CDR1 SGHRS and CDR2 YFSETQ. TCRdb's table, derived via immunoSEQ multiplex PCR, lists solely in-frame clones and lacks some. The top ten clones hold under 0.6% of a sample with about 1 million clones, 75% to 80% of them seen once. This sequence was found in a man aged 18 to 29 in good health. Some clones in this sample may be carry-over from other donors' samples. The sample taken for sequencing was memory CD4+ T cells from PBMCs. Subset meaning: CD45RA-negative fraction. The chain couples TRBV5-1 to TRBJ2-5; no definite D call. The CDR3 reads CASSTRYQETQYF. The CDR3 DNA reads TGCGCCAGCAGCACCAGGTACCAAGAGACCCAGTACTTC.